What follows are 26 T cell receptor beta chains derived from one specimen sequenced in a study of OX40 agonist ivuxolimab in advanced cancers. Here immunoSEQ multiplex PCR was the method, and the copy in TCRdb shows in-frame clones only, minus some. The sample contains about 76,000 clones, 85% of which appear only once. The specimen comprised CD4+ or CD8+ T cells sorted from blood, sampled in a trial of the OX40 agonist ivuxolimab. The receptors were gathered from an adult with an advanced solid tumor such as melanoma, head and neck, liver or kidney cancer.

V usage is TRBV7-9 and J usage is TRBJ2-7; the D gene is possibly TRBD2 (6 bases). The CDR3 sequence is 17 residues long. Germline CDR1 SEHNR, CDR2 FQNEAQ (reference sequence). V lost 2 bases, J lost 0 bases, and 17 bases lay in between. CDR3 residues: CASSLSDGAGSSYEQYF. The CDR3 nucleotides read TGTGCCAGCAGCTTATCGGACGGGGCGGGGAGCTCCTACGAGCAGTACTTC.

The rearrangement links TRBV7-2 to TRBJ1-2; no clear D gene. The CDR3 consists of 13 residues. Looked up from germline, CDR1 is SGHTA and CDR2 is FQGNSA. V lost 5 bases and J 4 bases, leaving 11 bases between the germline ends. Here the CDR3 DNA reads TGTGCCAGCAGCCCCACAGAGGCCTATGGCTACACCTTC. Its protein product is CASSPTEAYGYTF.

J is TRBJ2-6 and V is TRBV11-3; 9 bases are shared with TRBD1. CDR3 size: 17 residues. The V gene end was trimmed by 5 bases and the J gene end by 3 bases; junction bases not matched to a gene: 8. CDR1 SGHNT and CDR2 YENEEA come from the germline V gene. The CDR3 here is CASSPGQGAIGANVLTF. CDR3 sequence (DNA): TGTGCCAGCAGCCCGGGACAGGGCGCAATTGGGGCCAACGTCCTGACTTTC.

V usage is TRBV29-1 and J usage is TRBJ1-2, with 12 bases fitting TRBD1. This CDR3 has 15 residues. The germline CDR1 and CDR2 sequences are SQVTM and ANQGSEA. J lost 4 bases, V lost 2 bases, and 5 bases had no gene match. In DNA form, the CDR3 reads TGCAGCGTTGAAAAGGGGACAGGGGGCGTCTATGGCTACACCTTC. The encoded protein is CSVEKGTGGVYGYTF.

V is TRBV7-2 and J is TRBJ2-3, with 9 bases aligning to TRBD1. CDR3 length: 16 amino acids. The junction had 6 bases not matched to a gene; V was cut back by 5 bases and J by 0 bases. Germline V gene lookup returns CDR1 SGHTA and CDR2 FQGNSA. CDR3 bases: TGTGCCAGCAGCCGGTGGGGACAGGGTAGCACAGATACGCAGTATTTT. It is translated as CASSRWGQGSTDTQYF.

A few counts support this clone. The chain uses TRBV9 and TRBJ1-1, with no clear D. Trimming removed 0 bases at V and 4 bases at J, with 13 bases between. This CDR3 has 15 amino acids. CDR1 is SGDLS and CDR2 is YYNGEE in the germline V gene. The DNA for the CDR3 is TGTGCCAGCAGCGTAGTAGTTCGGGGAGGCACTGAAGCTTTCTTT. It is translated as CASSVVVRGGTEAFF.

The chain recombines TRBV18 with TRBJ2-3; possibly TRBD1 for D (6 bases). CDR3 length: 16 residues. The V end lost 6 bases, the J end lost 6 bases, and 22 bases lay between the germline ends. Germline assignment: CDR1 KGHSH and CDR2 LQKENI. CDR3 sequence (DNA): TGTGCCAGCTCTCAACAACCAAGCGCTAGGGGGGATACGCAGTATTTT. It is translated as CASSQQPSARGDTQYF. The variable domain in full, completed from reference TRBV18 and TRBJ2-3, reads NAGVMQNPRHLVRRRGQEARLRCSPMKGHSHVYWYRQLPEEGLKFMVYLQKENIIDESGMPKERFSAEFPKEGPSILRIQQVVRGDSAAYFCASSQQPSARGDTQYFGPGTRLTVL.

The J gene is TRBJ1-1, the V gene TRBV7-2; maybe TRBD1 (5 bases). V was pared by 5 bases and J by 8 bases, with 18 bases between. CDR1 and CDR2 (germline): SGHTA, FQGNSA. The length of the CDR3 is 14 residues. CDR3 sequence reads: CASSPDSWSSEAFF. The CDR3 coding sequence is TGTGCCAGCAGCCCCGACAGTTGGTCGAGCGAAGCTTTCTTT. The entire variable domain, with the rest obtained from reference TRBV7-2 and TRBJ1-1, is as follows: GAGVSQSPSNKVTEKGKDVELRCDPISGHTALYWYRQSLGQGLEFLIYFQGNSAPDKSGLPSDRFSAERTGGSVSTLTIQRTQQEDSAVYLCASSPDSWSSEAFFGQGTRLTVV.

This clone has a handful of counts. The V gene is TRBV6-6, the J gene TRBJ2-4; D is possibly TRBD1 or TRBD2 (6 bases each). This CDR3 has 15 residues. Trimming took 4 bases from V and 3 from J, leaving 13 bases between them. Germline assignment: CDR1 MNHNY and CDR2 SVGAGI (reference sequence). CDR3 nucleotides: TGTGCCAGCAGTTCGGGCAGGGGAGGCAAAAACATTCAGTACTTC. Residues: CASSSGRGGKNIQYF.

The chain couples TRBV7-8 to TRBJ2-4; D may match TRBD1 or TRBD2 (5 bases each). V was cut by 5 bases and J by 0 bases, with 11 bases left in between. The CDR3 is 15 amino acids. Germline CDR1 reads SGHVS; CDR2 reads FQNEAQ. The CDR3 loop is CASSDDGTAKNIQYF. CDR3 nucleotide sequence: TGTGCCAGCAGCGACGACGGGACAGCCAAAAACATTCAGTACTTC.

The V gene is TRBV2, the J gene TRBJ1-5, with a weak D call TRBD1 (5 bases). Germline loops: CDR1 SNHLY, CDR2 FYNNEI. The V and J ends lost 2 bases and 2 bases respectively, with 13 bases between them. The CDR3 consists of 16 residues. The DNA of the CDR3 is TGTGCCAGCAGTGAATACGCGTCCAGGGGCAATCAGCCCCAGCATTTT. It specifies CASSEYASRGNQPQHF.

The chain links TRBV5-1 to TRBJ1-5; 7 nucleotides agree with TRBD1. V shed 1 base and J 4 bases; nucleotides not matched to a gene: 2. Germline values: CDR1 SGHRS, CDR2 YFSETQ. The CDR3 spans 14 residues. CDR3 protein: CASSLQGDNQPQHF. The CDR3 nucleotides read TGCGCCAGCAGCTTGCAGGGGGATAATCAGCCCCAGCATTTT.

The chain employs TRBV11-1 and TRBJ1-2; TRBD1 matches at 7 bases. After removal of 2 bases from V and 0 bases from J, the junction contained 3 bases not matched to a gene. This CDR3 spans 15 amino acids. Germline values: CDR1 SGHAT, CDR2 FQDESV (reference sequence). The CDR3 sequence: CASSLSRGTNYGYTF. In nucleotides, the CDR3 is TGTGCCAGCAGCTTAAGCAGGGGGACTAACTATGGCTACACCTTC.

V is TRBV5-4 and J is TRBJ1-1, with 7 bases identical to TRBD1. The CDR3 is 17 amino acids. V shed 4 bases, J shed 8 bases, and the junction held 20 bases outside the gene matches. CDR1 is SGHNT, CDR2 YYREEE, per germline (reference sequence). The chain's CDR3 is CASSPWPRGGAAEEAFF. The CDR3 DNA reads TGTGCCAGCAGCCCCTGGCCCCGAGGGGGCGCCGCAGAAGAAGCTTTCTTT.

DNA of the CDR3: TGTGCCAGCAGTTACTTGGGTAGCAATCAGCCCCAGCATTTT. It translates to CASSYLGSNQPQHF. The chain joins TRBV6-5 to TRBJ1-5; D remains unclear. The CDR3 runs 14 residues. Trimming stripped 1 base from V and 0 bases from J, with 4 bases between. The germline gives CDR1 MNHEY, CDR2 SVGAGI.

The rearrangement links TRBV7-7 to TRBJ2-5; 7 positions match TRBD1. This CDR3 has 14 amino acids. V dropped 5 bases and J dropped 4; count of bases not matched to a gene: 7. Germline-derived CDR1 and CDR2 are SSHAT and FNYEAQ (reference sequence). CDR3 sequence: CASSPQGSGETQYF. CDR3 nucleotides: TGTGCCAGCAGCCCACAGGGGAGTGGAGAGACCCAGTACTTC.

V is TRBV7-2 and J is TRBJ1-3, with D possibly being TRBD1 (5 bases). Germline lookup yields CDR1 SGHTA and CDR2 FQGNSA. Trimming shortened V by 3 bases and J by 2 bases, and 11 bases separated the two germline ends. The CDR3 runs to 15 residues. The CDR3 DNA is TGTGCCAGCAGCTTTGACAGAAGTGCTGGAAACACCATATATTTT. It specifies CASSFDRSAGNTIYF.

J is TRBJ2-5 and V is TRBV19; unclear D gene. Germline CDR1 LNHDA, CDR2 SQIVND (reference sequence). Trimming left V 5 bases short and J 10 bases short, with 17 bases between. The length of the CDR3 is 13 residues. This CDR3 reads CASSSADDSIQYF. Written as DNA, the CDR3 is TGTGCCAGTAGTTCGGCAGATGATTCGATCCAGTACTTC.

This chain joins TRBV7-8 and TRBJ2-7; no reliable D call. The CDR3 runs 13 residues. Germline loops: CDR1 SGHVS, CDR2 FQNEAQ. The germline V and J ends were trimmed by 5 bases and 4 bases, with 12 bases remaining between them. The CDR3 DNA follows: TGTGCCAGCAGCCAAGGAGCGTCGTACGAGCAGTACTTC. Its translation: CASSQGASYEQYF.

This chain links TRBV25-1 with TRBJ2-2; unclear D gene. The CDR3 is made up of 16 amino acids. The germline V gene has CDR1 MGHDK and CDR2 SYGVNS. Trimming pared 2 bases from V and 0 bases from J, leaving 10 bases between. As DNA, the CDR3 is TGTGCCAGCAGTGAAATGGGCAGGTCGAACACCGGGGAGCTGTTTTTT. Encoded protein: CASSEMGRSNTGELFF.

This clone was picked up many times. J is TRBJ1-2 and V is TRBV2; D is unresolved. Trimming stripped 5 bases from V and 1 base from J, with 2 bases between. Per germline, CDR1 SNHLY and CDR2 FYNNEI. The CDR3 is 11 amino acids. The CDR3: CASSLNYGYTF. CDR3 in DNA: TGTGCCAGCAGTCTTAACTATGGCTACACCTTC. Variable domain in full (rest from reference TRBV2 and TRBJ1-2): EPEVTQTPSHQVTQMGQEVILRCVPISNHLYFYWYRQILGQKVEFLVSFYNNEISEKSEIFDDQFSVERPDGSNFTLKIRSTKLEDSAMYFCASSLNYGYTFGSGTRLTVV.

This clone showed up just a few times. V gene TRBV7-2 combines with J gene TRBJ1-2; TRBD1 aligns across 8 bases. Germline CDR1 reads SGHTA; CDR2 reads FQGNSA. Trimming took 3 bases from V and 2 from J; bases not matched to a gene: 2. This CDR3 spans 14 amino acids. In DNA form, the CDR3 reads TGTGCCAGCAGCTTTTACAGGGGGAACTATGGCTACACCTTC. It yields the protein CASSFYRGNYGYTF. The full variable domain, its missing parts supplied by reference TRBV7-2 and TRBJ1-2, is GAGVSQSPSNKVTEKGKDVELRCDPISGHTALYWYRQSLGQGLEFLIYFQGNSAPDKSGLPSDRFSAERTGGSVSTLTIQRTQQEDSAVYLCASSFYRGNYGYTFGSGTRLTVV.

The genes are TRBV19 and TRBJ2-7, with a possible D match to TRBD2 (6 bases). V lost 5 bases to trimming and J lost 6 bases, with 20 bases between them. The CDR3 has 15 residues. Per germline, CDR1 LNHDA and CDR2 SQIVND (reference sequence). The CDR3 DNA sequence: TGTGCCAGTAGTTTACCCGGGCGGGGCCCCGGCGAGCAGTACTTC. Amino acid sequence: CASSLPGRGPGEQYF.

V gene TRBV30 combines with J gene TRBJ2-7, with D possibly being TRBD1 or TRBD2 (6 bases each). Germline values: CDR1 GTSNPN, CDR2 SVGIG (reference sequence). This CDR3 is built from 15 residues. The ends were cut back, 4 bases at V and 3 bases at J, with 19 bases in the middle. CDR3 region: CAWNEGGKGGYEQYF. The DNA of the CDR3 is TGTGCCTGGAACGAAGGGGGGAAGGGGGGCTACGAGCAGTACTTC.

The rearrangement uses TRBV30 and TRBJ2-6, with D perhaps matching TRBD1 (6 bases). This CDR3 is 15 amino acids long. The germline V gene has CDR1 GTSNPN and CDR2 SVGIG (reference sequence). V was pared by 4 bases and J by 2 bases, with 12 bases between. The CDR3 loop reads CAWTRDRTGANVLTF. Written as DNA, the CDR3 is TGTGCCTGGACCAGAGACAGGACTGGGGCCAACGTCCTGACTTTC.

The chain recombines TRBV7-2 with TRBJ1-4; D is ambiguous. Trimming cost V 2 bases and J 5 bases, with 9 bases left between them. Per the germline V gene, CDR1 is SGHTA and CDR2 is FQGNSA. The CDR3 is 14 amino acids. CDR3: CASSLMGVNEKLFF. For the CDR3, the DNA is TGTGCCAGCAGCTTAATGGGAGTAAATGAAAAACTGTTTTTT.